This TCR beta chain was captured by sequencing in a study of blood T cell repertoires in COVID-19. In the study overall: PBMCs, B-cell-depleted T cells, or T cells were the source of the cDNA or gDNA that made up the material.

The CDR3 contains 11 residues. V lost 3 bases and J 8 bases, leaving 8 bases between the germline ends. Per the germline V gene, CDR1 is SQVTM and CDR2 is ANQGSEA. Sequencing was performed with immunoSEQ multiplex PCR; in TCRdb, only in-frame clones are kept and a portion is missing. The table includes about 26,000 clones, 65% to 90% detected once. This chain uses TRBV29-1 with TRBJ2-1; TRBD1 might be the D (5 bases). The sample consisted of peripheral blood. The source of this sequence is a human donor in a cohort sampled during active COVID-19. The CDR3 DNA reads as TGCAGCGTTGACAGGGCCGATGAGCAGTTCTTC. This sequence encodes CSVDRADEQFF.